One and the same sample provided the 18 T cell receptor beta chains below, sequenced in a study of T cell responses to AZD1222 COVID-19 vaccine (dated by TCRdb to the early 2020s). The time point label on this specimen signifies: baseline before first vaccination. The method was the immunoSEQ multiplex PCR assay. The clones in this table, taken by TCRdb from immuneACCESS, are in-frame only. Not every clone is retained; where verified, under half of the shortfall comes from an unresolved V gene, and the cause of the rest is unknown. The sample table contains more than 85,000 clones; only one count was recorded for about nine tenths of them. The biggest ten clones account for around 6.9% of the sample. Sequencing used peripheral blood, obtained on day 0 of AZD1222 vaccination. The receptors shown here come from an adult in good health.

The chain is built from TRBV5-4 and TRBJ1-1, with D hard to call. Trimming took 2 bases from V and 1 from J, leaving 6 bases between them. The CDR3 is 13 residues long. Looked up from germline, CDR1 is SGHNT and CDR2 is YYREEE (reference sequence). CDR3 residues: CASSFRSNTEAFF. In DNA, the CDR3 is TGTGCCAGCAGCTTTCGGTCGAACACTGAAGCTTTCTTT.

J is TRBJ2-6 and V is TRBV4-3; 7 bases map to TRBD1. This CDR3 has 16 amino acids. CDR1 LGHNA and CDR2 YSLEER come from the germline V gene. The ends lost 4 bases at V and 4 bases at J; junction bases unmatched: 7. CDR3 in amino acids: CASSPLDRDGANVLTF. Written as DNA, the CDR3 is TGCGCCAGCAGCCCCCTAGACAGGGACGGGGCCAACGTCCTGACTTTC.

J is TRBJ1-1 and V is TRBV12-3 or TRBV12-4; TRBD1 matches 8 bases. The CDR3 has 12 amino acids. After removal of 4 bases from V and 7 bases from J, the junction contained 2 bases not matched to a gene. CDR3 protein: CASSWTGSEAFF. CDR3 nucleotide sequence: TGTGCCAGCAGTTGGACAGGGAGTGAAGCTTTCTTT.

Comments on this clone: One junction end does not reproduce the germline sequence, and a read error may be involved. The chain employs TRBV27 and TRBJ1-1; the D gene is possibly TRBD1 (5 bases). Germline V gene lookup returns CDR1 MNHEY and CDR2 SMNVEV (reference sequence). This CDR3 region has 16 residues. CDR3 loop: CASSLSGPNTNTEAFF. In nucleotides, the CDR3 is TGTGCCAGCAGCTTATCGGGACCGAACACGAACACTGAAGCTTTCTTT.

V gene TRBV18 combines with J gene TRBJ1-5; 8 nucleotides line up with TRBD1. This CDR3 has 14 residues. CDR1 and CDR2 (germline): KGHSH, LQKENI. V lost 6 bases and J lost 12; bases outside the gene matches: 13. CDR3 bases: TGTGCCAGCTCCCCTGGGACAGGCAACAGGGACCAGCATTTT. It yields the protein CASSPGTGNRDQHF. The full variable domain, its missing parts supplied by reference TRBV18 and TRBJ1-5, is NAGVMQNPRHLVRRRGQEARLRCSPMKGHSHVYWYRQLPEEGLKFMVYLQKENIIDESGMPKERFSAEFPKEGPSILRIQQVVRGDSAAYFCASSPGTGNRDQHFGDGTRLSIL.

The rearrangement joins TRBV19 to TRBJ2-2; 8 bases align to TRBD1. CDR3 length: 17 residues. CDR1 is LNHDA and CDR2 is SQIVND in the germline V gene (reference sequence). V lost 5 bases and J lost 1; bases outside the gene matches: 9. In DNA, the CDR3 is TGTGCCAGTAGTGCTATACGGACAGGGCTGAACACCGGGGAGCTGTTTTTT. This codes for CASSAIRTGLNTGELFF.

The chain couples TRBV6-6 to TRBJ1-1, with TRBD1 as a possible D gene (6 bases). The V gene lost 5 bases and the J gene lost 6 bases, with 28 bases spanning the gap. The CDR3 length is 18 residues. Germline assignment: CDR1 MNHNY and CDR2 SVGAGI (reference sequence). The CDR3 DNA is TGTGCCAGCAGTCGCTACTTCGACAGGAACCTACTCGACGCTGAAGCTTTCTTT. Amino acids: CASSRYFDRNLLDAEAFF.

As DNA, the CDR3 is TGTGCCTGGACCGGGGGTAGCATAGCCTATGGCTACACCTTC. Translation: CAWTGGSIAYGYTF. The V call is TRBV30, the J call TRBJ1-2; maybe TRBD1 (5 bases). Trimming pared 4 bases from V and 4 bases from J, leaving 16 bases between. Germline CDR1 reads GTSNPN; CDR2 reads SVGIG (reference sequence). CDR3 length: 14 residues. The whole variable domain, remainder taken from reference TRBV30 and TRBJ1-2, is SQTIHQWPATLVQPVGSPLSLECTVEGTSNPNLYWYRQAAGRGLQLLFYSVGIGQISSEVPQNLSASRPQDRQFILSSKKLLLSDSGFYLCAWTGGSIAYGYTFGSGTRLTVV.

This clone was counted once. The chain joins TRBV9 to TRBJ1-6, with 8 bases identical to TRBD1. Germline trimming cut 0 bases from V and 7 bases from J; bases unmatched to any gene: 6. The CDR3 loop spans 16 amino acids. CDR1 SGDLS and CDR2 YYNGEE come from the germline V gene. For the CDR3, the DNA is TGTGCCAGCAGCGTAGAACCGGGACAGGCCAATTCACCCCTCCACTTT. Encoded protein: CASSVEPGQANSPLHF.

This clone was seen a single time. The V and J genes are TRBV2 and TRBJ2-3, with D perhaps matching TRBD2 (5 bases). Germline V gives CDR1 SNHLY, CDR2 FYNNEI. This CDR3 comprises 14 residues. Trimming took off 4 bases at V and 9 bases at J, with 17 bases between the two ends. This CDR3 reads CASSAGSVGHTQYF. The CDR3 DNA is TGTGCCAGCAGTGCCGGTAGCGTTGGGCACACGCAGTATTTT.

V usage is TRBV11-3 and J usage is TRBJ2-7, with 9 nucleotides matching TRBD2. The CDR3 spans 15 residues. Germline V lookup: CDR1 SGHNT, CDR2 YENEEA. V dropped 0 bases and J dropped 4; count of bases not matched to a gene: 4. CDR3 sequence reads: CASSLDSSGKYEQYF. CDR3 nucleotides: TGTGCCAGCAGCTTAGATTCTAGCGGGAAATACGAGCAGTACTTC.

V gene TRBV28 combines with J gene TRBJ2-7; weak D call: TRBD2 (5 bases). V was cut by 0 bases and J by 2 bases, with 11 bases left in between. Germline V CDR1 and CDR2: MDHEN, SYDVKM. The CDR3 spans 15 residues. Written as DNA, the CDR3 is TGTGCCAGCAGTTTATGGGCGGGTGGAACCTACGAGCAGTACTTC. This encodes CASSLWAGGTYEQYF.

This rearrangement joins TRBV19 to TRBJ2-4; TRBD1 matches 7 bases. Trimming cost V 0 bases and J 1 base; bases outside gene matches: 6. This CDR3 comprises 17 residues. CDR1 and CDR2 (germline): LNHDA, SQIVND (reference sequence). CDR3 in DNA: TGTGCCAGTAGTATAGAAGGGGGCGCTAGGGCCAAAAACATTCAGTACTTC. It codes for CASSIEGGARAKNIQYF.

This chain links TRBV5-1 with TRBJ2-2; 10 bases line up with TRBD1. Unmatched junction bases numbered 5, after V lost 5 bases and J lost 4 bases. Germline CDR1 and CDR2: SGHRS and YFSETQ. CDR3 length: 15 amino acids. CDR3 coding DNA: TGCGCCAGCAGTTCCGGGACAGGGGCCACCGGGGAGCTGTTTTTT. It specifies CASSSGTGATGELFF.

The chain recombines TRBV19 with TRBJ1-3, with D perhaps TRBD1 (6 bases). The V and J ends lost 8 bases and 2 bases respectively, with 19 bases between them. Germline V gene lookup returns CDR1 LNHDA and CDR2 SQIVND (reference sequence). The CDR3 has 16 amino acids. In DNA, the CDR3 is TGTGCCAGTCATTCCCAGGGGAGTGGTGCTGGAAACACCATATATTTT. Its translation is CASHSQGSGAGNTIYF.

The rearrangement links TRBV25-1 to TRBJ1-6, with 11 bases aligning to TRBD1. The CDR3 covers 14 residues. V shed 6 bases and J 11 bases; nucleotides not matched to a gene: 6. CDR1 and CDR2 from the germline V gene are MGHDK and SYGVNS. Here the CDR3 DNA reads TGTGCCAGCAGGGGACAGGGGGTGCGGGCACCCCTCCACTTT. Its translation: CASRGQGVRAPLHF.

The CDR3 region has the DNA TGCAGCGTTGAAAGGGGGAGGGCAGATACGCAGTATTTT. Translated: CSVERGRADTQYF. The chain has TRBV29-1 and TRBJ2-3; D perhaps matches TRBD2 (7 bases). The CDR3 covers 13 residues. CDR1 and CDR2 from the germline V gene are SQVTM and ANQGSEA. V lost 2 bases, J lost 4 bases, and 10 bases lay in between.

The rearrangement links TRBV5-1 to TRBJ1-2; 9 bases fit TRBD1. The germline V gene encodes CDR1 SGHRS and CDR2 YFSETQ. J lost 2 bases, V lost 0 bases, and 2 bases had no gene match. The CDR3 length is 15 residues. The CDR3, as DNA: TGCGCCAGCAGCTTGGAAACAGGGGGCAACTATGGCTACACCTTC. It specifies CASSLETGGNYGYTF. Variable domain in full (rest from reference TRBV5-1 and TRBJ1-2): KAGVTQTPRYLIKTRGQQVTLSCSPISGHRSVSWYQQTPGQGLQFLFEYFSETQRNKGNFPGRFSGRQFSNSRSEMNVSTLELGDSALYLCASSLETGGNYGYTFGSGTRLTVV.